Listed here are 9 T cell receptor beta chains from one sample, sequenced in a study of cytomegalovirus exposure and HLA in healthy donors. Amplification used 60 Vbeta primers and 13 Jbeta primers. Data came from immunoSEQ multiplex PCR; TCRdb stores just in-frame clones and leaves some out. The sample carries approximately 100,000 clones, less than 80% recorded once. The sequencing input was PBMCs. Source of these receptors: a man in his 60s in good health and CMV-seronegative.

This chain joins TRBV2 and TRBJ2-1; maybe TRBD1 (6 bases). Germline V gene lookup returns CDR1 SNHLY and CDR2 FYNNEI. The CDR3 contains 19 residues. The ends were cut back, 2 bases at V and 0 bases at J, with 20 bases in the middle. CDR3 nucleotides: TGTGCCAGCAGTGAAACCCTTTGGTCGACAGGAAACTCCTACAATGAGCAGTTCTTC. This translates into CASSETLWSTGNSYNEQFF.

The chain carries TRBV6-5 and TRBJ1-6; D is unresolved. The V and J ends lost 6 bases and 9 bases respectively, with 9 bases between them. The CDR3 sequence is 12 residues long. The V gene's germline CDR1 is MNHEY and CDR2 SVGAGI. CDR3 DNA: TGTGCCAGCAGCCGACAAGGTTCACCCCTCCACTTT. Translation: CASSRQGSPLHF.

V usage is TRBV19 and J usage is TRBJ1-1; TRBD1 matches 8 bases. In germline, CDR1 is LNHDA, CDR2 SQIVND (reference sequence). V trimming: 6 bases; J trimming: 5 bases; junction bases outside the gene matches: 8. The CDR3 spans 14 residues. CDR3 protein: CASSPRQGRTEAFF. As DNA, the CDR3 is TGTGCCAGTAGCCCTAGACAGGGGAGGACTGAAGCTTTCTTT. Combining the CDR3 with reference TRBV19 and TRBJ1-1 gives the whole variable domain DGGITQSPKYLFRKEGQNVTLSCEQNLNHDAMYWYRQDPGQGLRLIYYSQIVNDFQKGDIAEGYSVSREKKESFPLTVTSAQKNPTAFYLCASSPRQGRTEAFFGQGTRLTVV.

This sequence joins TRBV5-1 and TRBJ2-2; D unresolved. From germline, CDR1 is SGHRS and CDR2 YFSETQ. The CDR3 is 12 amino acids. The V end lost 6 bases, the J end lost 1 base, and 4 bases lay between the germline ends. This CDR3 reads CASKQNTGELFF. The CDR3 DNA reads TGCGCCAGCAAACAGAACACCGGGGAGCTGTTTTTT.

The chain joins TRBV2 to TRBJ1-4, with D perhaps matching TRBD1 (5 bases). Germline assignment: CDR1 SNHLY and CDR2 FYNNEI. V lost 2 bases and J 2 bases, leaving 9 bases between the germline ends. The CDR3 is made up of 15 amino acids. The CDR3 loop is CASSEKGYTNEKLFF. The CDR3 coding sequence is TGTGCCAGCAGTGAAAAGGGGTATACTAATGAAAAACTGTTTTTT. Together with reference TRBV2 and TRBJ1-4, the CDR3 gives the full variable domain: EPEVTQTPSHQVTQMGQEVILRCVPISNHLYFYWYRQILGQKVEFLVSFYNNEISEKSEIFDDQFSVERPDGSNFTLKIRSTKLEDSAMYFCASSEKGYTNEKLFFGSGTQLSVL.

V usage is TRBV5-1 and J usage is TRBJ2-2; D is perhaps TRBD2 (5 bases). The CDR3 loop spans 15 amino acids. Trimming cost V 0 bases and J 1 base, with 7 bases left between them. Germline-derived CDR1 and CDR2 are SGHRS and YFSETQ. CDR3: CASSLELGNTGELFF. DNA for the CDR3: TGCGCCAGCAGCTTGGAACTAGGGAACACCGGGGAGCTGTTTTTT.

The chain links TRBV7-2 to TRBJ1-5, with no clear D. The CDR3 sequence is 15 residues long. Germline lookup yields CDR1 SGHTA and CDR2 FQGNSA. V lost 5 bases and J lost 0, with 11 bases in between. For the CDR3, the DNA is TGTGCCAGCAGCCCACAACGGAGTAGCAATCAGCCCCAGCATTTT. Residues: CASSPQRSSNQPQHF.

This clone was seen only once. The same CDR3 is also encoded by other DNA sequences in this sample. The V gene is TRBV5-4, the J gene TRBJ2-5, with 11 bases that match TRBD1. Looked up from germline, CDR1 is SGHNT and CDR2 is YYREEE (reference sequence). This CDR3 region has 15 residues. J lost 5 bases, V lost 0 bases, and 3 bases had no gene match. The CDR3 reads CASSLGTGGAETQYF. In DNA form, the CDR3 reads TGTGCCAGCAGCTTGGGGACAGGGGGCGCGGAGACCCAGTACTTC.

A few counts support this clone. The chain uses TRBV2 and TRBJ1-2; a weak D match, TRBD1 (6 bases). The V gene lost 6 bases and the J gene lost 7 bases, with 18 bases spanning the gap. The germline gives CDR1 SNHLY, CDR2 FYNNEI. The CDR3 spans 14 residues. The CDR3 is CASRPQGPFGGYTF. The CDR3 DNA reads TGTGCCAGCAGGCCACAGGGACCCTTTGGTGGCTACACCTTC.